Each of the 5 T cell receptor beta chains below was sequenced from the same sample in a study of blood T cell repertoires in COVID-19. Profiled with immunoSEQ multiplex PCR; TCRdb holds only in-frame clones, not every one. The repertoire holds roughly 150,000 clones, with under 80% as singletons. The sequenced sample consisted of peripheral blood. These receptors came from a man aged 70 or older with acute or convalescent COVID-19.

The V gene is TRBV18, the J gene TRBJ1-6, with a tentative D call TRBD1 (5 bases). V lost 2 bases and J 3 bases, leaving 11 bases between the germline ends. The CDR3 consists of 16 residues. Germline V gene data show CDR1 as KGHSH and CDR2 as LQKENI. CDR3: CASSPSGQNYNSPLHF. In nucleotides, the CDR3 is TGTGCCAGCTCACCATCAGGGCAGAACTATAATTCACCCCTCCACTTT. The entire variable domain, with the rest obtained from reference TRBV18 and TRBJ1-6, is as follows: NAGVMQNPRHLVRRRGQEARLRCSPMKGHSHVYWYRQLPEEGLKFMVYLQKENIIDESGMPKERFSAEFPKEGPSILRIQQVVRGDSAAYFCASSPSGQNYNSPLHFGNGTRLTVT.

The V and J genes are TRBV5-1 and TRBJ1-6, with TRBD1 matching over 7 bases. Germline CDR1 is SGHRS and CDR2 is YFSETQ. The CDR3 runs 14 residues. Losses at the gene ends were 4 bases for V and 6 bases for J; bases not matched to a gene: 4. The CDR3 sequence: CASSPGQLNSPLHF. CDR3 DNA: TGCGCCAGCAGCCCGGGACAGCTTAATTCACCCCTCCACTTT.

The chain uses TRBV4-1 and TRBJ1-1; 7 bases are a match to TRBD1. The germline gives CDR1 MGHRA, CDR2 YSYEKL. The CDR3 has 15 residues. Trimming removed 2 bases from V and 5 bases from J; junction bases left unmatched: 8. The DNA of the CDR3 is TGCGCCAGCAGCCAAAATTTCGGGACAGCTACTGAAGCTTTCTTT. This codes for CASSQNFGTATEAFF.

This chain links TRBV5-6 with TRBJ2-2; tentative D call: TRBD2 (6 bases). Germline CDR1 reads SGHDT; CDR2 reads YYEEEE. Trimming left V 4 bases short and J 4 bases short, with 11 bases between. The CDR3 is 14 amino acids. The CDR3 is CASSGGLGTGELFF. In nucleotides, the CDR3 is TGTGCCAGCAGCGGGGGACTCGGCACCGGGGAGCTGTTTTTT.

This rearrangement joins TRBV7-9 to TRBJ1-1; D is ambiguous. CDR3 length equals 12 residues. The V gene lost 1 base and the J gene lost 6 bases, with 6 bases spanning the gap. Germline V gene data show CDR1 as SEHNR and CDR2 as FQNEAQ (reference sequence). The CDR3 nucleotides read TGTGCCAGCAGCTTAGGAAGCTCTGAAGCTTTCTTT. It codes for CASSLGSSEAFF.